This entry lists 30 T cell receptor beta chains sequenced from one sample in a study of cytomegalovirus exposure and HLA in healthy donors. The primer mix had 60 Vbeta and 13 Jbeta primers. The repertoire was sequenced with immunoSEQ multiplex PCR; TCRdb's copy has only in-frame clones and lacks some. Here the sample spans 60,000 to 75,000 clones, roughly two thirds being singletons. The specimen was PBMCs. The receptor set was obtained from a man aged 50-59 years in good health and CMV-seronegative.

The genes are TRBV21-1 and TRBJ1-5; the DNA was not used to check the table's D call, TRBD1. TRBV21-1 is a recognized pseudogene. The CDR3 covers 15 residues. The CDR3 bases are TGTGCCAGCAGCAATGACCAGGGGTGCGATCAGCCCCAGCATTTT. The encoded protein is CASSNDQGCDQPQHF.

The rearrangement uses TRBV5-1 and TRBJ2-7, with 7 bases identical to TRBD2. This CDR3 is built from 15 residues. The germline gives CDR1 SGHRS, CDR2 YFSETQ. After removal of 2 bases from V and 5 bases from J, the junction contained 10 bases not matched to a gene. CDR3 DNA sequence: TGCGCCAGCAGCTTAGCGGGGCGTAGGTTGGACGAGCAGTACTTC. Its protein is CASSLAGRRLDEQYF.

This sequence joins TRBV27 and TRBJ2-1; 8 nucleotides align to TRBD1. Trimming took 2 bases from V and 3 from J; bases not matched to a gene: 0. The CDR3 extends over 14 amino acids. Germline loops: CDR1 MNHEY, CDR2 SMNVEV (reference sequence). CDR3 sequence reads: CASSLGQGYNEQFF. The CDR3 coding sequence is TGTGCCAGCAGTTTAGGACAGGGCTACAATGAGCAGTTCTTC.

Concerning this clone: The same CDR3 also results from other DNA sequences found in this sample. The chain combines TRBV19 with TRBJ1-1; D is ambiguous. The germline CDR1 and CDR2 sequences are LNHDA and SQIVND (reference sequence). CDR3 length: 12 residues. V gave up 5 bases and J gave up 0 bases, with 4 bases separating them. The DNA for the CDR3 is TGTGCCAGTAGTCAAATGAACACTGAAGCTTTCTTT. Translation gives CASSQMNTEAFF.

The J gene is TRBJ2-1, the V gene TRBV5-1, with TRBD1 matching over 9 bases. The J segment lost 6 bases and the V segment lost 3 bases, leaving 7 bases of the junction unmatched. Looked up from germline, CDR1 is SGHRS and CDR2 is YFSETQ. The CDR3 runs 15 residues. The CDR3 loop reads CASSYRQGVLNEQFF. CDR3 DNA sequence: TGCGCCAGCAGCTACAGACAGGGGGTACTCAATGAGCAGTTCTTC.

The chain joins TRBV7-3 to TRBJ2-3; 7 nucleotides align to TRBD2. This CDR3 comprises 14 residues. Per germline, CDR1 SGHTA and CDR2 FQGTGA. V lost 8 bases to trimming and J lost 4 bases; unmatched junction nucleotides: 9. The CDR3 DNA is TGTGCCAGCGGCGGGGGAGGGCGTGCAGATACGCAGTATTTT. It translates to CASGGGGRADTQYF. Complete variable domain (other parts from reference TRBV7-3 and TRBJ2-3): GAGVSQTPSNKVTEKGKYVELRCDPISGHTALYWYRQSLGQGPEFLIYFQGTGAADDSGLPNDRFFAVRPEGSVSTLKIQRTERGDSAVYLCASGGGGRADTQYFGPGTRLTVL.

The CDR3 DNA is TGTGCCAGCAGCTTGAGCGGACTGGTCTATGGCTACACCTTC. Amino acids: CASSLSGLVYGYTF. The V and J genes are TRBV5-4 and TRBJ1-2; no clear D. CDR1 is SGHNT, CDR2 YYREEE, per germline (reference sequence). Trimming pared 1 base from V and 4 bases from J, leaving 11 bases between. CDR3 length equals 14 residues.

A few counts support this clone. The CDR3 region has the DNA TGTGCCAGCAGCGTAGGCGGGGGGCCGACCGGGGAGCTGTTTTTT. Translating it yields CASSVGGGPTGELFF. The rearrangement joins TRBV9 to TRBJ2-2; 8 bases are a match to TRBD2. The CDR3 is made up of 15 amino acids. J gave up 5 bases and V 0 bases, and 3 bases lay outside the gene matches. The germline V gene encodes CDR1 SGDLS and CDR2 YYNGEE.

This chain links TRBV7-8 with TRBJ1-4; D is undetermined. Germline V gene sequence: CDR1 SGHVS, CDR2 FQNEAQ. Trimming removed 4 bases from V and 8 bases from J, with 14 bases in between. This CDR3 contains 14 residues. As DNA, the CDR3 is TGTGCCAGCAGCTACTCGGACTCGGGAGAAAAACTGTTTTTT. Translating it yields CASSYSDSGEKLFF. The full variable domain, its missing parts supplied by reference TRBV7-8 and TRBJ1-4, is GAGVSQSPRYKVAKRGQDVALRCDPISGHVSLFWYQQALGQGPEFLTYFQNEAQLDKSGLPSDRFFAERPEGSVSTLKIQRTQQEDSAVYLCASSYSDSGEKLFFGSGTQLSVL.

The chain combines TRBV7-6 with TRBJ2-3; 7 nucleotides agree with TRBD1. The germline V gene has CDR1 SGHVS and CDR2 FNYEAQ. CDR3 length equals 14 residues. Trimming removed 5 bases from V and 5 bases from J; junction bases left unmatched: 7. This CDR3 reads CASSMRGLEDTQYF. The CDR3 nucleotides are TGTGCCAGCAGCATGAGGGGGCTGGAAGATACGCAGTATTTT.

V gene TRBV7-3 combines with J gene TRBJ2-2; D gene unclear. This CDR3 is 14 amino acids long. V lost 1 base and J lost 5, with 8 bases in between. Germline CDR1 and CDR2: SGHTA and FQGTGA. The CDR3 loop is CASSLSWQTGELFF. The CDR3 DNA is TGTGCCAGCAGCTTAAGTTGGCAAACCGGGGAGCTGTTTTTT.

This clone has just a few counts. The CDR3 DNA is TGCAGCGTTGAAGATCGGGTGGACAGTAAAGCTTTCTTT. This encodes CSVEDRVDSKAFF. The gene calls are TRBV29-1 and TRBJ1-1; D is possibly TRBD1 (6 bases). Trimming cost V 0 bases and J 9 bases, with 14 bases left between them. Germline assignment: CDR1 SQVTM and CDR2 ANQGSEA. This CDR3 has 13 amino acids. Using reference TRBV29-1 and TRBJ1-1 for the parts outside the CDR3, the full variable domain is SAVISQKPSRDICQRGTSLTIQCQVDSQVTMMFWYRQQPGQSLTLIATANQGSEATYESGFVIDKFPISRPNLTFSTLTVSNMSPEDSSIYLCSVEDRVDSKAFFGQGTRLTVV.

The chain couples TRBV11-2 to TRBJ1-1; D remains ambiguous. Germline-derived CDR1 and CDR2 are SGHAT and FQNNGV. The CDR3 totals 12 residues. V was clipped by 4 bases and J by 10 bases, with 13 bases between them. The CDR3 region is CASSSGESTAFF. In DNA form, the CDR3 reads TGTGCCAGCAGCTCCGGGGAGTCCACAGCTTTCTTT.

The gene calls are TRBV7-9 and TRBJ2-7, with D unresolved. Looked up from germline, CDR1 is SEHNR and CDR2 is FQNEAQ (reference sequence). The CDR3 is made up of 12 amino acids. Trimming removed 5 bases from V and 0 bases from J, with 5 bases in between. CDR3 residues: CASSLSSYEQYF. CDR3 DNA sequence: TGTGCCAGCAGCCTGAGCTCCTACGAGCAGTACTTC. The complete variable domain, with remaining parts taken from reference TRBV7-9 and TRBJ2-7, reads DTGVSQNPRHKITKRGQNVTFRCDPISEHNRLYWYRQTLGQGPEFLTYFQNEAQLEKSRLLSDRFSAERPKGSFSTLEIQRTEQGDSAMYLCASSLSSYEQYFGPGTRLTVT.

The chain links TRBV27 to TRBJ2-5; D might be TRBD1 (6 bases). The CDR3 spans 14 residues. Deletions cut 0 bases from V and 4 bases from J, with 9 bases between. Germline-derived CDR1 and CDR2 are MNHEY and SMNVEV (reference sequence). CDR3 loop: CASSLSSGVETQYF. The CDR3 DNA reads TGTGCCAGCAGTTTATCATCAGGGGTAGAGACCCAGTACTTC.

The chain employs TRBV2 and TRBJ1-1; 10 bases align to TRBD1. Unmatched junction bases numbered 3, after V lost 6 bases and J lost 2 bases. Germline V gene sequence: CDR1 SNHLY, CDR2 FYNNEI. The CDR3 totals 14 residues. The CDR3 DNA reads as TGTGCCAGCAGAGGGACAGGGGCAAACACTGAAGCTTTCTTT. It yields the protein CASRGTGANTEAFF.

The chain has TRBV2 and TRBJ2-1, with TRBD2 identical over 8 bases. Germline V gives CDR1 SNHLY, CDR2 FYNNEI. Trimming cost V 6 bases and J 9 bases; bases outside gene matches: 7. There are 13 residues in the CDR3. CDR3 in amino acids: CASSPGTRREQFF. CDR3 bases: TGTGCCAGCAGCCCCGGGACTAGGCGTGAGCAGTTCTTC.

The V call is TRBV19, the J call TRBJ2-7, with D perhaps matching TRBD1 (6 bases). V lost 4 bases to trimming and J lost 0 bases, with 13 bases between them. The CDR3 runs to 15 residues. The germline CDR1 and CDR2 sequences are LNHDA and SQIVND (reference sequence). CDR3 protein: CASSKWGQSSYEQYF. The CDR3 DNA is TGTGCCAGTAGTAAATGGGGGCAGAGCTCCTACGAGCAGTACTTC.

The J gene is TRBJ2-7, the V gene TRBV9, with a tentative D call TRBD1 (6 bases). V shed 4 bases and J shed 0 bases, with 17 bases lying between them. CDR3 length equals 16 residues. The germline gives CDR1 SGDLS, CDR2 YYNGEE. CDR3 residues: CASSSSRGGFSYEQYF. The CDR3 nucleotides are TGTGCCAGCAGCTCGAGCAGGGGCGGTTTCTCCTACGAGCAGTACTTC.

This clone counts as medium-sized (0.01 to 0.1%). V is TRBV10-1 and J is TRBJ2-2, with D perhaps matching TRBD1 (5 bases). This CDR3 is built from 13 residues. CDR1 is WNHNN, CDR2 SYGVQD, per germline (reference sequence). Deletions cut 3 bases from V and 3 bases from J, with 5 bases between. This CDR3 is CASSDRDTGELFF. Written as DNA, the CDR3 is TGCGCCAGCAGTGACAGGGACACCGGGGAGCTGTTTTTT.

This clone occurred a few times. V gene TRBV25-1 combines with J gene TRBJ2-1, with a tentative D call TRBD1 (5 bases). This CDR3 has 11 amino acids. V was shortened by 6 bases and J by 6 bases, with 6 bases between the two germline ends. CDR1 is MGHDK and CDR2 is SYGVNS in the germline V gene. The CDR3 reads CASSRVNEQFF. The CDR3 DNA sequence: TGTGCCAGCAGCAGGGTCAATGAGCAGTTCTTC.

The chain uses TRBV27 and TRBJ1-5, with D perhaps matching TRBD1 (5 bases). This CDR3 contains 16 residues. Germline lookup yields CDR1 MNHEY and CDR2 SMNVEV (reference sequence). The V end lost 3 bases, the J end lost 6 bases, and 18 bases lay between the germline ends. The CDR3 spells CASSFSGPTGGQPQHF. CDR3 DNA: TGTGCCAGCAGTTTTTCGGGACCCACGGGAGGTCAGCCCCAGCATTTT.

The gene calls are TRBV5-4 and TRBJ2-7; D is undetermined. V lost 3 bases to trimming and J lost 6 bases, with 13 bases between them. This CDR3 comprises 13 residues. Per the germline V gene, CDR1 is SGHNT and CDR2 is YYREEE (reference sequence). CDR3 protein: CASSSNPVVEQYF. CDR3 DNA sequence: TGTGCCAGCAGCTCTAATCCGGTGGTCGAGCAGTACTTC.

The rearrangement uses TRBV5-4 and TRBJ1-2, with 9 positions matching TRBD1. Trimming removed 4 bases from V and 2 bases from J; junction bases left unmatched: 3. Germline V gene lookup returns CDR1 SGHNT and CDR2 YYREEE (reference sequence). CDR3 length: 14 residues. DNA of the CDR3: TGTGCCAGCAGCCCCGGACAGGGGAACTATGGCTACACCTTC. It encodes CASSPGQGNYGYTF.

The chain couples TRBV15 to TRBJ2-5; no definite D call. Trimming removed 0 bases from V and 1 base from J, with 9 bases in between. Germline CDR1 LNHNV, CDR2 YYDKDF (reference sequence). This CDR3 has 15 residues. The CDR3 DNA reads TGTGCCACCAGCAGAGATACGTTGGCCCAAGAGACCCAGTACTTC. This encodes CATSRDTLAQETQYF.

CDR3 sequence: CASSQSPTGSISYEQYF. The CDR3 nucleotides are TGTGCCAGCAGCCAAAGCCCGACAGGATCAATCTCCTACGAGCAGTACTTC. The chain joins TRBV21-1 to TRBJ2-7; TRBD1, the D gene given by the table, was not confirmed from the DNA. TRBV21-1 is a known pseudogene. This CDR3 is built from 17 residues.

The J gene is TRBJ2-2, the V gene TRBV6-1; 9 nucleotides align to TRBD1. Trimming cost V 5 bases and J 5 bases; bases outside gene matches: 6. This CDR3 comprises 15 residues. Germline loops: CDR1 MNHNS, CDR2 SASEGT. CDR3 loop: CASSWGTGWTGELFF. CDR3 in DNA: TGTGCCAGCAGTTGGGGGACAGGGTGGACCGGGGAGCTGTTTTTT.

The chain joins TRBV4-2 to TRBJ2-1; TRBD2 agrees at 7 bases. CDR3 length equals 15 residues. Germline V CDR1 and CDR2: LGHNA, YNFKEQ. The V segment lost 0 bases and the J segment 6 bases; nucleotides outside the gene matches: 5. The CDR3 here is CASSQDAWGGNEQFF. CDR3 in DNA: TGTGCCAGCAGCCAAGATGCGTGGGGGGGCAATGAGCAGTTCTTC.

This chain uses TRBV6-5 with TRBJ1-5; TRBD1 agrees at 11 bases. CDR1 and CDR2 from the germline V gene are MNHEY and SVGAGI. Trimming at V came to 6 bases and at J to 7 bases, leaving 8 bases not matched to a gene. CDR3 length: 15 residues. The CDR3 bases are TGTGCCAGCAGCCGGACAGGGGGCGCGAGCCAGCCCCAGCATTTT. Translating it yields CASSRTGGASQPQHF.

The chain carries TRBV21-1 and TRBJ1-1; the table gives TRBD1 as D, unverified against the DNA. TRBV21-1 is a recognized pseudogene. CDR3 size: 14 residues. CDR3 sequence reads: CASTLTGGHTEAFF. Here the CDR3 DNA reads TGTGCCAGCACCCTGACAGGGGGGCACACTGAAGCTTTCTTT.